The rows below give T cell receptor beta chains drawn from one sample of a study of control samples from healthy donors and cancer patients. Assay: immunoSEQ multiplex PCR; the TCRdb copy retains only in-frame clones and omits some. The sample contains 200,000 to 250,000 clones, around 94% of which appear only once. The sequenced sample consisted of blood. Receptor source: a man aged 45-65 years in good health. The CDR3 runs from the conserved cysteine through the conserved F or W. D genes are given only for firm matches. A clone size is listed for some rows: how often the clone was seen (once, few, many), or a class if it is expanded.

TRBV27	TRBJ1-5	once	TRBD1	CASSLTGSNQPQHF	TGTGCCAGCAGTTTGACAGGGAGCAATCAGCCCCAGCATTTT
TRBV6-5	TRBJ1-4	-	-	CASSFSDSLEFEKLFF	TGTGCCAGCAGTTTTTCGGACAGCCTCGAATTCGAAAAACTGTTTTTT
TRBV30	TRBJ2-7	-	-	CAAERGAYEQYF	TGTGCCGCTGAGCGAGGGGCCTACGAGCAGTACTTC
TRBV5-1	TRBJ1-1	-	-	CASSLPVANTEAFF	TGCGCCAGCAGCCTGCCAGTCGCGAACACTGAAGCTTTCTTT
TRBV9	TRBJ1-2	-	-	CASSPMLVGDYGYTF	TGTGCCAGCAGCCCCATGCTGGTAGGGGACTATGGCTACACCTTC
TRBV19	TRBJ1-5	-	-	CASSWYTQGNQPQHF	TGTGCCAGTAGCTGGTACACCCAAGGCAATCAGCCCCAGCATTTT
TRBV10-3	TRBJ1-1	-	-	CAISESAGGRSTEAFF	TGTGCCATCAGTGAGTCGGCGGGGGGCAGGAGCACTGAAGCTTTCTTT
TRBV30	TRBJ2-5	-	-	CAWRGEGTQYF	TGTGCCTGGAGGGGAGAAGGGACCCAGTACTTC
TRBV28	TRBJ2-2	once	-	CASNGGGPVTGELFF	TGTGCCAGCAATGGGGGGGGCCCCGTCACCGGGGAGCTGTTTTTT
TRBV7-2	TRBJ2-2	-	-	CASSSTGSIAGELFF	TGTGCCAGCAGCTCTACCGGGAGCATTGCCGGGGAGCTGTTTTTT
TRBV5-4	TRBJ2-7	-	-	CASSLVQEFYEQYF	TGTGCCAGCAGCTTGGTACAGGAGTTCTACGAGCAGTACTTC
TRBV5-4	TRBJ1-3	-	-	CASSLGHSSSGNTIYF	TGTGCCAGCAGCTTGGGACACTCGAGCTCTGGAAACACCATATATTTT
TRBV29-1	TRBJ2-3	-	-	CSVDLVEGPATQYF	TGCAGCGTTGATTTGGTCGAAGGCCCAGCTACGCAGTATTTT
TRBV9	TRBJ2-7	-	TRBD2	CASSASGGAYEQYF	TGTGCCAGCAGCGCTAGCGGGGGGGCCTACGAGCAGTACTTC
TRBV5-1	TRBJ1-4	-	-	CASSLGGQGGIPNEKLFF	TGCGCCAGCAGCTTGGGGGGCCAGGGTGGTATCCCTAATGAAAAACTGTTTTTT
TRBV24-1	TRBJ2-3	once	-	CATSDRDLSTDTQYF	TGTGCCACCAGTGACCGGGACCTTAGCACAGATACGCAGTATTTT
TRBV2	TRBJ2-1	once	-	CADRDFGNEQFF	TGTGCCGACCGGGACTTCGGCAATGAGCAGTTCTTC
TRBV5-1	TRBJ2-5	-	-	CASSEDSPLGVRRYETQYF	TGCGCCAGCAGCGAGGACAGCCCTCTGGGAGTTCGAAGGTACGAGACCCAGTACTTC
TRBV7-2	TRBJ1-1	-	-	CASSLPRGGFNTEAFF	TGTGCCAGCAGCCTCCCCAGGGGTGGGTTCAACACTGAAGCTTTCTTT
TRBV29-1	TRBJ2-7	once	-	CSVEEPWSPGEQYF	TGCAGCGTGGAGGAACCGTGGTCCCCTGGGGAGCAGTACTTC
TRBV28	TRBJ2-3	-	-	CASLLISTDTQYF	TGTGCCAGCCTCCTTATTTCCACAGATACGCAGTATTTT
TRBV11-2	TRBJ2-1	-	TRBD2	CASRASGGGNEQFF	TGTGCCAGCAGGGCTAGCGGGGGAGGTAATGAGCAGTTCTTC
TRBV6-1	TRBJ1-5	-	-	CASSEGVSGGNQPQHF	TGTGCCAGCAGTGAAGGGGTTTCGGGGGGAAATCAGCCCCAGCATTTT
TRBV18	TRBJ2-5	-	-	CASSPQGGETQYF	TGTGCCAGCTCACCGCAGGGGGGAGAGACCCAGTACTTC
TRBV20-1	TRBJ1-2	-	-	CSARNPYGYTF	TGCAGTGCTAGAAACCCCTATGGCTACACCTTC
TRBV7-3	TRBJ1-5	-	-	CASSLTWGQPQHF	TGTGCCAGCAGCTTAACCTGGGGTCAGCCCCAGCATTTT
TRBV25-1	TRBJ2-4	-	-	CASSESGAKNIQYF	TGTGCCAGCAGTGAATCAGGGGCCAAAAACATTCAGTACTTC
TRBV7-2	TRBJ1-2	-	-	CASSQQGWDGYTF	TGTGCCAGCAGCCAACAAGGGTGGGATGGCTACACCTTC
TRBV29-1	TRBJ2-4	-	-	CSVEGMGKNIQYF	TGCAGCGTTGAAGGAATGGGGAAAAACATTCAGTACTTC
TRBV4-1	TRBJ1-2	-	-	CASSQESRKDGYTF	TGCGCCAGCAGCCAAGAAAGTAGGAAGGACGGCTACACCTTC
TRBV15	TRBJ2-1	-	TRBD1	CATSMDRGTYNEQFF	TGTGCCACCAGCATGGACAGGGGTACCTACAATGAGCAGTTCTTC
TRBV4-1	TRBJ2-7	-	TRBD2	CASSILAGGSYEQYF	TGCGCCAGCAGCATCCTAGCGGGGGGCTCCTACGAGCAGTACTTC
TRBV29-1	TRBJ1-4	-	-	CSVESIGREKLFF	TGCAGCGTTGAATCAATCGGGAGGGAAAAACTGTTTTTT
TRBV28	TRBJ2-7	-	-	CASSPGTTSSYEQYF	TGTGCCAGCTCACCCGGGACAACGAGTTCCTACGAGCAGTACTTC
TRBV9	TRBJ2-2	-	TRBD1	CASSAHTRGQGGELFF	TGTGCCAGCAGCGCTCATACAAGGGGGCAGGGCGGGGAGCTGTTTTTT
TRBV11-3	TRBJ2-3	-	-	CASSLQGRTDTQYF	TGTGCCAGCAGCTTGCAGGGGCGCACAGATACGCAGTATTTT
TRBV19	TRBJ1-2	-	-	CAISTSVYGYTF	TGTGCCATCTCGACGTCGGTCTATGGCTACACCTTC
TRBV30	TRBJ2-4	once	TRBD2	CAWRARLAERRNIQYF	TGTGCCTGGAGGGCCCGACTAGCGGAACGGAGAAACATTCAGTACTTC
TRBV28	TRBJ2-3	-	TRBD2	CASSWTSGGDRDTQYF	TGTGCCAGCAGTTGGACTAGCGGGGGGGATAGAGATACGCAGTATTTT
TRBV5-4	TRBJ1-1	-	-	CASSWGQMNTEAFF	TGTGCCAGCAGTTGGGGACAAATGAACACTGAAGCTTTCTTT
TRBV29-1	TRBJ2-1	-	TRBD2	CSGGRLGAINEQFF	TGCAGCGGCGGGAGGCTGGGGGCGATTAATGAGCAGTTCTTC
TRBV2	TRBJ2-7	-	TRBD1	CASRVGTGAYEQYF	TGTGCCAGCAGAGTAGGGACAGGGGCCTACGAGCAGTACTTC
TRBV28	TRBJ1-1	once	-	CASRLRQNTEAFF	TGTGCCAGCAGGCTTCGACAGAACACTGAAGCTTTCTTT
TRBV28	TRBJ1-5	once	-	CASFMLDQPQHF	TGTGCCAGCTTCATGTTAGATCAGCCCCAGCATTTT
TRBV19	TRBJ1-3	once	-	CASSRGGSGNTIYF	TGTGCCAGTAGCCGGGGGGGCTCTGGAAACACCATATATTTT
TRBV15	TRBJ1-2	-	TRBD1	CATSRGQGEEARYGYTF	TGTGCCACCAGCAGAGGACAGGGCGAAGAGGCGAGGTATGGCTACACCTTC
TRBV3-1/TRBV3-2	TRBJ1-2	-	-	CASSLMDSNYGYTF	TGTGCCAGCAGTCTCATGGATTCTAACTATGGCTACACCTTC
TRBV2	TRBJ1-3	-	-	CASRGQSSGNTIYF	TGTGCCAGCAGGGGGCAATCCTCTGGAAACACCATATATTTT
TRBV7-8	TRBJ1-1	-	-	CASSPSLGAEAFF	TGTGCCAGCAGCCCGTCCCTCGGAGCCGAAGCTTTCTTT
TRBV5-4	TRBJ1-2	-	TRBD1	CASSLGQGASNYGYTF	TGTGCCAGCAGCTTAGGACAGGGGGCATCGAACTATGGCTACACCTTC
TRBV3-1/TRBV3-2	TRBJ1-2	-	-	CASSQEIGGFRGYTF	TGTGCCAGCAGCCAAGAAATCGGGGGATTCAGGGGCTACACCTTC
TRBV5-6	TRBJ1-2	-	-	CASSAGLSYGYTF	TGTGCCAGCAGCGCGGGACTGAGCTATGGCTACACCTTC
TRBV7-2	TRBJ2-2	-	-	CASSPNTGLITGELFF	TGTGCCAGCAGCCCTAATACGGGACTGATCACCGGGGAGCTGTTTTTT
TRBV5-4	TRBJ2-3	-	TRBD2	CASSLEAGFTDTQYF	TGTGCCAGCAGCTTGGAAGCGGGGTTCACAGATACGCAGTATTTT
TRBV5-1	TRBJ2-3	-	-	CASSLGGFTDTQYF	TGCGCCAGCAGCTTGGGCGGCTTCACAGATACGCAGTATTTT